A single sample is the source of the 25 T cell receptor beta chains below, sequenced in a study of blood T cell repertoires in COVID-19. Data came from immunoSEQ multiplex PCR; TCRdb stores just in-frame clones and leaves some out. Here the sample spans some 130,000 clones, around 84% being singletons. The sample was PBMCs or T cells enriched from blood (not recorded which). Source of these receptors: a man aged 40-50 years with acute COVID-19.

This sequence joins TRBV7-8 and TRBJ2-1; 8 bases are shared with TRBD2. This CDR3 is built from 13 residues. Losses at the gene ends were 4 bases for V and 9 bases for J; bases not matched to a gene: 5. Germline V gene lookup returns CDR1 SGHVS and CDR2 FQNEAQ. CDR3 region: CASSWTSLSEQFF. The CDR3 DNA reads TGTGCCAGCAGCTGGACTAGCCTGAGTGAGCAGTTCTTC.

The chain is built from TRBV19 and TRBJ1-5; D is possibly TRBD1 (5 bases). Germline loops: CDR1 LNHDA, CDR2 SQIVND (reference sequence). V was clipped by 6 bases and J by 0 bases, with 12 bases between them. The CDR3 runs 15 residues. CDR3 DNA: TGTGCCAGTAGCCGTGTGGGGGGTAGCAATCAGCCCCAGCATTTT. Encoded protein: CASSRVGGSNQPQHF.

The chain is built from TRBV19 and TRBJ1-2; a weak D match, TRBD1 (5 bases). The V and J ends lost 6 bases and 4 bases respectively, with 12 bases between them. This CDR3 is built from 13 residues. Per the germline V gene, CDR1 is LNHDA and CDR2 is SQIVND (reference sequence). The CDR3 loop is CASRDGGTYGYTF. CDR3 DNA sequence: TGTGCCAGTAGGGACGGAGGGACCTATGGCTACACCTTC.

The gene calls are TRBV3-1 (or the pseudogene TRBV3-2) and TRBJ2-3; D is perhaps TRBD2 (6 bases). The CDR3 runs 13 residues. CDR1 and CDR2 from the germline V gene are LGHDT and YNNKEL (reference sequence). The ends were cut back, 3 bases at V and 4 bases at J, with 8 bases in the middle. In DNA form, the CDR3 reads TGTGCCAGCAGCCAGGAGGGGTCAGATACGCAGTATTTT. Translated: CASSQEGSDTQYF.

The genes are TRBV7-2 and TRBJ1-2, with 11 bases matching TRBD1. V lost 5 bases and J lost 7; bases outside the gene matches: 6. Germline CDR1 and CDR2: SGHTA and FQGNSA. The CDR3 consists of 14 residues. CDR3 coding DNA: TGTGCCAGCAGCCGGGACAGGGGGTTAGGTGGCTACACCTTC. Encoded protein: CASSRDRGLGGYTF.

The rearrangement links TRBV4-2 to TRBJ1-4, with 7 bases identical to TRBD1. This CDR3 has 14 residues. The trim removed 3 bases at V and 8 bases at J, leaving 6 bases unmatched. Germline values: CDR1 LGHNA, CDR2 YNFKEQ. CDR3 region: CASSQREGGEKLFF. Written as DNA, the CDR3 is TGTGCCAGCAGCCAGAGGGAAGGGGGCGAAAAACTGTTTTTT.

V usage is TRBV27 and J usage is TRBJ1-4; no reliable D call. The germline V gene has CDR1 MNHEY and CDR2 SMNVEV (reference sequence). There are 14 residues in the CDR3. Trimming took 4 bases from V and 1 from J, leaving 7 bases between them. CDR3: CASSSSLTNEKLFF. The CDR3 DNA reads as TGTGCCAGCAGTTCTTCCTTAACTAATGAAAAACTGTTTTTT.

The CDR3 DNA reads TGTGCCTCCTCGCCGGGGGGCGGCAATCAGCCCCAGCATTTT. Translating it yields CASSPGGGNQPQHF. This chain links TRBV30 with TRBJ1-5, with D tentatively TRBD1 (6 bases). Trimming shortened V by 7 bases and J by 2 bases, and 15 bases separated the two germline ends. Germline-derived CDR1 and CDR2 are GTSNPN and SVGIG (reference sequence). This CDR3 is built from 14 residues.

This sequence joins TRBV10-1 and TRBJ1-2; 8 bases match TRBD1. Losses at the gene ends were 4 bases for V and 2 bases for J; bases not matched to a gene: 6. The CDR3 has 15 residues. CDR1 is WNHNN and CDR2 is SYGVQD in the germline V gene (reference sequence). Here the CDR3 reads CASSADRGGNYGYTF. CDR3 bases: TGCGCCAGCAGTGCCGACAGGGGTGGAAACTATGGCTACACCTTC.

In nucleotides, the CDR3 is TGCGCCAGCAGCTTGGACACCAACCGACTGGCGGGAGGGGGGGAGCAGTTCTTC. It translates to CASSLDTNRLAGGGEQFF. V and J are TRBV5-1 and TRBJ2-1, with 9 bases matching TRBD2. Trimming removed 0 bases from V and 10 bases from J; junction bases left unmatched: 17. The CDR3 covers 18 residues. Germline loops: CDR1 SGHRS, CDR2 YFSETQ. The complete variable domain, with remaining parts taken from reference TRBV5-1 and TRBJ2-1, reads KAGVTQTPRYLIKTRGQQVTLSCSPISGHRSVSWYQQTPGQGLQFLFEYFSETQRNKGNFPGRFSGRQFSNSRSEMNVSTLELGDSALYLCASSLDTNRLAGGGEQFFGPGTRLTVL.

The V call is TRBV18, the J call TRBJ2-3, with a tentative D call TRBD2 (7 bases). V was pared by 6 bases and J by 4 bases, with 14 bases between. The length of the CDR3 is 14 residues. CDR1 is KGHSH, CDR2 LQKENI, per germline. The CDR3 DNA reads TGTGCCAGCTCGCGGGGGCAGGGCGCAGATACGCAGTATTTT. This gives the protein CASSRGQGADTQYF. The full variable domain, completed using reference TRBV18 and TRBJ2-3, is NAGVMQNPRHLVRRRGQEARLRCSPMKGHSHVYWYRQLPEEGLKFMVYLQKENIIDESGMPKERFSAEFPKEGPSILRIQQVVRGDSAAYFCASSRGQGADTQYFGPGTRLTVL.

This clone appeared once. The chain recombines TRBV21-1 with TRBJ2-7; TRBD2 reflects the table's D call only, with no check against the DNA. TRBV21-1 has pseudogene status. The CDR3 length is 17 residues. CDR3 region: CASSKSPRGQGENEQYF. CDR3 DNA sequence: TGTGCCAGCAGCAAATCCCCGCGGGGGCAGGGTGAGAACGAGCAGTACTTC.

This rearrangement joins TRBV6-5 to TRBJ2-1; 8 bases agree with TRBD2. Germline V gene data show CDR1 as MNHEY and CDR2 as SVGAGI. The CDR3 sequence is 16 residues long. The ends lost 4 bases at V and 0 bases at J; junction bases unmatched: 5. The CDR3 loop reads CASSSLTSASYNEQFF. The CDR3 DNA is TGTGCCAGCAGTTCTTTGACTAGCGCCTCCTACAATGAGCAGTTCTTC.

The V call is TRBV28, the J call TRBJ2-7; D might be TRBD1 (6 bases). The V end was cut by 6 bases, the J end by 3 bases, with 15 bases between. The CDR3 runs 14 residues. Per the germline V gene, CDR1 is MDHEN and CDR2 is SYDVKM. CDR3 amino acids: CASSPTGSGYEQYF. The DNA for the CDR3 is TGTGCCAGCAGCCCGACAGGTTCTGGCTACGAGCAGTACTTC.

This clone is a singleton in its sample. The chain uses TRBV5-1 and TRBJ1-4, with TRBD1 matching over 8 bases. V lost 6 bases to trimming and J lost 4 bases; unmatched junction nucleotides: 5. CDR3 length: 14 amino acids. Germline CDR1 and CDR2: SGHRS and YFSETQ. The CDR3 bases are TGCGCCAGCACCGACAGGGGAAATAATGAAAAACTGTTTTTT. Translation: CASTDRGNNEKLFF.

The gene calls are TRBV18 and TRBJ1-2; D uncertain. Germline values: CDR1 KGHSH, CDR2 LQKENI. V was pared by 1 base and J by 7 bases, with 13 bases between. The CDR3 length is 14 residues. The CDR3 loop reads CASSPLETAAGYTF. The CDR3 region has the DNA TGTGCCAGCTCACCACTTGAAACAGCCGCTGGCTACACCTTC.

The CDR3 DNA is TGTGCCAGCAGTTCAGGGATTTGGCAGCCCCAGCATTTT. Protein product: CASSSGIWQPQHF. The chain links TRBV2 to TRBJ1-5, with D possibly TRBD1 on 5 matching bases. The CDR3 loop spans 13 amino acids. Trimming took 5 bases from V and 7 from J, leaving 12 bases between them. Germline V CDR1 and CDR2: SNHLY, FYNNEI.

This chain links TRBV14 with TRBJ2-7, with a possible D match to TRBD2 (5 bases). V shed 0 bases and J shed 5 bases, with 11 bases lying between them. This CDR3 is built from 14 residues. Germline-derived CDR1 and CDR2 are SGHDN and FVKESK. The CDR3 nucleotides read TGTGCCAGCAGCCAAGAGTACGTCGGGAACGAGCAGTACTTC. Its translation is CASSQEYVGNEQYF.

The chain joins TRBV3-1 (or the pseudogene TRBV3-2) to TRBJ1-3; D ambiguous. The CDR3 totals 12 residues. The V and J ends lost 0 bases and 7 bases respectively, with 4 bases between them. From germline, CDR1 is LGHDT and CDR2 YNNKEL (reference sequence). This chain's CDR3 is CASSQDMNTIYF. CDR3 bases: TGTGCCAGCAGCCAAGATATGAACACCATATATTTT.

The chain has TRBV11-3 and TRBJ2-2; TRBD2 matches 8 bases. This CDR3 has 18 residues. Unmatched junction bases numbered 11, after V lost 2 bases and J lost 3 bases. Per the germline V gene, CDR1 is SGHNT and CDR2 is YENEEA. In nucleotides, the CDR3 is TGTGCCAGCAGCTTATCCGGGGGGGTAGCGGCCTACACCGGGGAGCTGTTTTTT. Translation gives CASSLSGGVAAYTGELFF.

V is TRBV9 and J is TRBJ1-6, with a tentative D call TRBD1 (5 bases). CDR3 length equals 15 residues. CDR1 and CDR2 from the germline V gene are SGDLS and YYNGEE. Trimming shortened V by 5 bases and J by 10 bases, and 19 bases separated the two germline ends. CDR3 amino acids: CASRPGEGVWSPLHF. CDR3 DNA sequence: TGTGCCAGCAGGCCGGGGGAAGGAGTGTGGTCACCCCTCCACTTT.

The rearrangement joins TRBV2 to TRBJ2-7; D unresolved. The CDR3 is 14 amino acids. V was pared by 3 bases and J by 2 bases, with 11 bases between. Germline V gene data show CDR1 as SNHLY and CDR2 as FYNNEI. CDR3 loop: CASSDFSYPYEQYF. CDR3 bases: TGTGCCAGCAGTGATTTCAGTTATCCCTACGAGCAGTACTTC.

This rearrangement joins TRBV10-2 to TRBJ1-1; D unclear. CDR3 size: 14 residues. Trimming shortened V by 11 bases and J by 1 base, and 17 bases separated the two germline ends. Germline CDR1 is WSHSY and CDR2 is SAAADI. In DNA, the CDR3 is TGCGCCCTAAAAAAGGGAGGAGGGAACACTGAAGCTTTCTTT. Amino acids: CALKKGGGNTEAFF.

This chain's CDR3 is CSASLSSDTQYF. The CDR3 nucleotides read TGCAGTGCTAGTCTTTCCTCAGATACGCAGTATTTT. This chain connects TRBV20-1 to TRBJ2-3; no firm D call. Germline CDR1 DFQATT, CDR2 SNEGSKA (reference sequence). Trimming pared 3 bases from V and 4 bases from J, leaving 8 bases between. CDR3 length: 12 residues.

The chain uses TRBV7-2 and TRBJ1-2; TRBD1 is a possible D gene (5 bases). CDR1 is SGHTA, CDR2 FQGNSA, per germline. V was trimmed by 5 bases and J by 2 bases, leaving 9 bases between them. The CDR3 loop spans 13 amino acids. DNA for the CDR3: TGTGCCAGCAGCCCGGACAAGAACTATGGCTACACCTTC. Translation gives CASSPDKNYGYTF.